This TCR beta chain was found in a study of tumor and adjacent non-tumor tissue in lung cancer. Study summary: There were some 11 adenocarcinoma, a couple of squamous cell carcinoma and 1 small cell lung cancer cases.

This clonotype appeared a single time. The antigen is unknown. One end of the junction fails to match germline, which may point to a read error. Three rounds of nested PCR, following a modified ARM-PCR protocol, produced the TCRbeta library. Each CDR3 protein gets one entry after TCRdb re-called the multiplex PCR reads with MiXCR. The repertoire consists of fewer than 100,000 distinct CDR3 sequences, with over 60% occurring once and the leading ten covering 8% to 10%. Study-wide points: Top 100 clones took a larger repertoire share in normal lung. TCR diversity was significantly greater in tumor than normal lung tissue.

This sample's RNA came from whole unsorted tissue. Newly diagnosed lung cancer patients had thoracic surgery in China, August–late 2014, without prior chemotherapy. There are 17 residues in the CDR3. Germline V lookup: CDR1 SEHNR, CDR2 FQNEAQ (reference sequence). The chain uses TRBV7-9 and TRBJ2-1, with 14 bases fitting TRBD2. Material: lung tumor tissue. This TCR was recovered from a woman aged 40 to 50 with non-small cell lung cancer. The CDR3 DNA reads TGTGCCAGCAACTTATGGACCGGGACTAGCGGGAGACATGAGAAGTTCTTC. Translating gives CASNLWTGTSGRHEKFF.